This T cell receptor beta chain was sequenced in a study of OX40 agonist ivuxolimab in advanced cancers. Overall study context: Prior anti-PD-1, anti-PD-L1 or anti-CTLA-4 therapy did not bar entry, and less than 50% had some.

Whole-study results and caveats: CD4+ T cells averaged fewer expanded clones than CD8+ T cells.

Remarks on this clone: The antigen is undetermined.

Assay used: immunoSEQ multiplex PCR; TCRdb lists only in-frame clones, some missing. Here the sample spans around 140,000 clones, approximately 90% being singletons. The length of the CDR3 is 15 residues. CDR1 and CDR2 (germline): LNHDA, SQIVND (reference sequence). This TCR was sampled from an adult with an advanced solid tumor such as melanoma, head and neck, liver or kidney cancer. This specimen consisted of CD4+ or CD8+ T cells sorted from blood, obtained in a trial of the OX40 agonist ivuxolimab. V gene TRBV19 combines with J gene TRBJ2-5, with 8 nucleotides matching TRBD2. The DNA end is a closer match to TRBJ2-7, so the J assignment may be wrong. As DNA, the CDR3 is TGTGCCAGTAGTATATCGAGCGGGGGATACTACGAGCAGTACTTC. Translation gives CASSISSGGYYEQYF.